The present T cell receptor (beta chain) was sequenced within a study of response to subunit inactivated influenza vaccine. MiXCR, applied by TCRdb to the RT-PCR reads, yields one record per CDR3 protein. There are 800,000 to 1,000,000 distinct CDR3 sequences in the sample; 21% occur only once, and about 10% lies in the top ten. Per germline, CDR1 LGHNA and CDR2 YSLEER. The V and J ends lost 3 bases and 2 bases, in that order; junction bases with no gene match: 10. This CDR3 spans 20 amino acids. The receptor comes from a man in his fifties or sixties who received an inactivated influenza vaccine. The source was PBMCs from blood, collected about 5 days after vaccination. This sequence joins TRBV4-3 and TRBJ2-2; TRBD2 matches at 15 bases. The CDR3 DNA reads TGCGCCAGCAGCCAGATGGATGGGACTAGCGGGGGGCCTAACACCGGGGAGCTGTTTTTT. Its protein product is CASSQMDGTSGGPNTGELFF.